In this sample, the clone carrying this T cell receptor beta chain turned up once. The data derive from a study of Graves' ophthalmopathy and Graves' hyperthyroidism. The authors enrolled newly diagnosed hyperthyroidism patients aged 18 to 65 with under 2 months' duration. Reliance was placed on clinical symptoms, serum thyroxine, TRAb, thyroid ultrasound and orbital computed tomography for diagnosis. V shed 4 bases, J shed 2 bases, and the junction held 4 bases outside the gene matches. Germline-derived CDR1 and CDR2 are LNHDA and SQIVND (reference sequence). There are 15 residues in the CDR3. Investigators amplified TCR beta CDR3 regions from RNA transcripts. The first round was an RT-PCR with HTBI primers, and the second round was a multiplex PCR. TCRdb fed the multiplex PCR reads into MiXCR, producing one record per CDR3 protein. The sample contains about 600,000 distinct CDR3 sequences, roughly 40% of which appear only once.

The TCR sequence derives from an adult man with Graves' hyperthyroidism. The sequencing input was peripheral blood or thyroid tissue (not recorded which). The rearrangement uses TRBV19 and TRBJ2-7; 11 bases match TRBD2. CDR3 region: CASSTTGLAAYEQYF. The CDR3 DNA sequence: TGTGCCAGTAGTACAACGGGACTAGCGGCCTACGAGCAGTACTTC.